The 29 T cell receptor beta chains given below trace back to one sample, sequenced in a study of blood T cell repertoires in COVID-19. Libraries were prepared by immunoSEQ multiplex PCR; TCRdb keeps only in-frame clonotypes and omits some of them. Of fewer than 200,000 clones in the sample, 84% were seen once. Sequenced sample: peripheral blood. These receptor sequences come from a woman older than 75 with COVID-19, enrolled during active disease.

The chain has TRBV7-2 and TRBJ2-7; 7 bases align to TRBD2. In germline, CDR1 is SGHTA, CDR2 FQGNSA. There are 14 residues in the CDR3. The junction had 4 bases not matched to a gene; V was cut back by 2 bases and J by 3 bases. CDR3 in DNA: TGTGCCAGCAGCTTAACGACGGGGGGCTACGAGCAGTACTTC. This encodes CASSLTTGGYEQYF.

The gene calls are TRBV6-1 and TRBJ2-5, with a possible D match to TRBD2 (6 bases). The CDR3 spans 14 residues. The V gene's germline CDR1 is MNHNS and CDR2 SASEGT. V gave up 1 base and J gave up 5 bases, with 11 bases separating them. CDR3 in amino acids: CASSEGIGGETQYF. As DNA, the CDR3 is TGTGCCAGCAGTGAAGGGATAGGAGGGGAGACCCAGTACTTC.

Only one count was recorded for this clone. In DNA, the CDR3 is TGTGCCAGCAGCGTAGGAGCGGATAGCTCCTACAATGAGCAGTTCTTC. Amino acids: CASSVGADSSYNEQFF. This chain links TRBV9 with TRBJ2-1; D might be TRBD2 (5 bases). Trimming removed 0 bases from V and 0 bases from J, with 10 bases in between. The CDR3 runs to 16 residues. Germline V gene data show CDR1 as SGDLS and CDR2 as YYNGEE.

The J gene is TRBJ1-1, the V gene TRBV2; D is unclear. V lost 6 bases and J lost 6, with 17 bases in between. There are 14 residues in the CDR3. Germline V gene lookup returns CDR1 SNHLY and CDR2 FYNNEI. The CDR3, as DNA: TGTGCCAGCAGCCTTGGGAGGGAGCAGGCTGAAGCTTTCTTT. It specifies CASSLGREQAEAFF.

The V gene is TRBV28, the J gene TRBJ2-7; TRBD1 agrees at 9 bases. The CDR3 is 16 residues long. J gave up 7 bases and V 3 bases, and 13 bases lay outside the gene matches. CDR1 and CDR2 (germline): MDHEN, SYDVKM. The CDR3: CASSLGRTGVRGEQYF. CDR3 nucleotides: TGTGCCAGCAGTTTGGGTAGGACAGGGGTGAGGGGGGAGCAGTACTTC.

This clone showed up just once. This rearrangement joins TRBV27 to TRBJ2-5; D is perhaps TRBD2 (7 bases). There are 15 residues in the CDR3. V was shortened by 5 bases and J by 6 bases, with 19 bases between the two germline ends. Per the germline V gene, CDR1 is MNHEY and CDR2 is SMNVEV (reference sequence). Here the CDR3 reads CASSPQSGGLKTQYF. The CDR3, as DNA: TGTGCCAGCAGTCCCCAGTCGGGGGGCCTCAAGACCCAGTACTTC.

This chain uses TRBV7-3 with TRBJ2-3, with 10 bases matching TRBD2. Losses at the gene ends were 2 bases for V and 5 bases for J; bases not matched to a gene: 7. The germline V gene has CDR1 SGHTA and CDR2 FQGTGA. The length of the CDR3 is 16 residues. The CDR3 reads CASSLLTSGAGDTQYF. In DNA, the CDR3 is TGTGCCAGCAGCTTATTAACTAGCGGGGCGGGAGATACGCAGTATTTT.

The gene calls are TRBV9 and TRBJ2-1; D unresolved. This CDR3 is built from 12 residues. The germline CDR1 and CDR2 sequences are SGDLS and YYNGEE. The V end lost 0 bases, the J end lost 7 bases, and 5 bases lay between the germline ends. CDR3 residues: CASSVDENEQFF. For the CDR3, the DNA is TGTGCCAGCAGCGTAGATGAGAATGAGCAGTTCTTC.

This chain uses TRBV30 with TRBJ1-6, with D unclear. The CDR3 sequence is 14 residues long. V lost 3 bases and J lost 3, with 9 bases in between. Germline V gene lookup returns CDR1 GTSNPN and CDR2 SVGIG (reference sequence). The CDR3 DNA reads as TGTGCCTGGAGCGCCGACATCTATAATTCACCCCTCCACTTT. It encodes CAWSADIYNSPLHF.

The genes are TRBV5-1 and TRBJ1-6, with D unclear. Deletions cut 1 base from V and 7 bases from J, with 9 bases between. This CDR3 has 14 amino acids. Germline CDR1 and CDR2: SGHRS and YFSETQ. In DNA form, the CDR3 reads TGCGCCAGCAGCTTGATACCAGCGAATTCACCCCTCCACTTT. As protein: CASSLIPANSPLHF. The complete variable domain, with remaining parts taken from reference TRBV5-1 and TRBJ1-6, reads KAGVTQTPRYLIKTRGQQVTLSCSPISGHRSVSWYQQTPGQGLQFLFEYFSETQRNKGNFPGRFSGRQFSNSRSEMNVSTLELGDSALYLCASSLIPANSPLHFGNGTRLTVT.

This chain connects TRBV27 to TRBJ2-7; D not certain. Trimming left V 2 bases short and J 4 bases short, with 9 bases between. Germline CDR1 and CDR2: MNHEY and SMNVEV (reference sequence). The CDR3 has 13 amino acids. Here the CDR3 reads CASSLKPFYEQYF. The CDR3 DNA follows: TGTGCCAGCAGTTTAAAGCCGTTTTACGAGCAGTACTTC.

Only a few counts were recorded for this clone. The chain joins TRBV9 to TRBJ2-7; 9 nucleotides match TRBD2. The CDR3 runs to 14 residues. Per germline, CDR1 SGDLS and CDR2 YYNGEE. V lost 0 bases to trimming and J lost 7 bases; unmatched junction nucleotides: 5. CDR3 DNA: TGTGCCAGCAGCGTAGCAAGCGGGGGGCTTGAGCAGTACTTC. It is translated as CASSVASGGLEQYF.

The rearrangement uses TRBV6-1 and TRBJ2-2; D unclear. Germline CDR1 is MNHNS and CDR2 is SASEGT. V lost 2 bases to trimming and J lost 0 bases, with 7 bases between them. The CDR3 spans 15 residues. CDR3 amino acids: CASSERASNTGELFF. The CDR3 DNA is TGTGCCAGCAGTGAACGAGCGTCGAACACCGGGGAGCTGTTTTTT.

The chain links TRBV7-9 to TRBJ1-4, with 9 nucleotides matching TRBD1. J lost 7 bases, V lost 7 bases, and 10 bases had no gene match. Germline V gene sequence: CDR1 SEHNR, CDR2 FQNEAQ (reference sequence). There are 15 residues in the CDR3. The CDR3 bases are TGTGCCAGCACCATATGGACAGGGGATAGTGAAAAACTGTTTTTT. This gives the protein CASTIWTGDSEKLFF.

The CDR3 DNA reads TGTGCCAGTAGTAGAGGGGGCAGCAATCAGCCCCAGCATTTT. Amino acids: CASSRGGSNQPQHF. The rearrangement links TRBV19 to TRBJ1-5; 7 bases match TRBD1. Looked up from germline, CDR1 is LNHDA and CDR2 is SQIVND (reference sequence). The CDR3 loop spans 14 amino acids. Trimming removed 4 bases from V and 1 base from J; junction bases left unmatched: 1.

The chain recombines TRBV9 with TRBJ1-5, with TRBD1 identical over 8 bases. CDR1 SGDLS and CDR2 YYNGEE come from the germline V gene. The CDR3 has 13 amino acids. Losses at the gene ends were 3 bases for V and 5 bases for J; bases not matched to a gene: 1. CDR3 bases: TGTGCCAGCAGCGCGACAGGGGATCAGCCCCAGCATTTT. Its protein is CASSATGDQPQHF.

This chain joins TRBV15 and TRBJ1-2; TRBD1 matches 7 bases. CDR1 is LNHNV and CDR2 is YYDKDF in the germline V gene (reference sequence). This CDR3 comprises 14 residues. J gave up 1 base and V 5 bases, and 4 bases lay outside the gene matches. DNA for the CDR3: TGTGCCACCAGCCTCGGGACAGTTAACTATGGCTACACCTTC. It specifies CATSLGTVNYGYTF.

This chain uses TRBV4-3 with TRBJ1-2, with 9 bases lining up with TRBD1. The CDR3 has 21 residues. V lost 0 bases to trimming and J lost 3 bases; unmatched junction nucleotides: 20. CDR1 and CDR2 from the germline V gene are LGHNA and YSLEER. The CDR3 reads CASSQDPPANFQTGGDYGYTF. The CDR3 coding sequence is TGCGCCAGCAGCCAAGACCCGCCCGCAAACTTCCAGACAGGGGGTGACTATGGCTACACCTTC.

The CDR3 spells CASSHTAQGYEQYF. The DNA of the CDR3 is TGTGCCAGCAGTCATACGGCACAGGGCTACGAGCAGTACTTC. The chain carries TRBV3-1 (or the pseudogene TRBV3-2) and TRBJ2-7; weak D call: TRBD1 (6 bases). The CDR3 contains 14 residues. CDR1 is LGHDT, CDR2 YNNKEL, per germline (reference sequence). Trimming pared 6 bases from V and 3 bases from J, leaving 15 bases between.

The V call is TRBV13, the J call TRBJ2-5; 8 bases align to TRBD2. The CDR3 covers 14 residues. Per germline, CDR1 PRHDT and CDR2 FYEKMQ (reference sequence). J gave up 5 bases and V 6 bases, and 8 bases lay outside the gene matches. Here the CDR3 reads CASRIAGSEETQYF. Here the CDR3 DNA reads TGTGCCAGCAGAATAGCGGGGTCAGAGGAGACCCAGTACTTC.

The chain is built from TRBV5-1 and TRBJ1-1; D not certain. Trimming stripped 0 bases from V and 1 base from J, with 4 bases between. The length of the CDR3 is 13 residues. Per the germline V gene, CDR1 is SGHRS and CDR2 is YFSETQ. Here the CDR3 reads CASSLDKNTEAFF. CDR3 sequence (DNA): TGCGCCAGCAGCTTGGACAAGAACACTGAAGCTTTCTTT.

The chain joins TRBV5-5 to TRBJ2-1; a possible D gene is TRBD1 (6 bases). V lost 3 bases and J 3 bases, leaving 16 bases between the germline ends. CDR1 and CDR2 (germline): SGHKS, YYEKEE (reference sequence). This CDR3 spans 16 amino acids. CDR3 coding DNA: TGTGCCAGCAGCTCATCCGGGACAAGGCTCTACAATGAGCAGTTCTTC. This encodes CASSSSGTRLYNEQFF.

The CDR3 region is CASSLDLRGQGARGLGEQFF. The CDR3, as DNA: TGCGCCAGCAGCTTGGACCTGAGGGGACAGGGGGCGCGGGGATTAGGGGAGCAGTTCTTC. The rearrangement uses TRBV5-1 and TRBJ2-1; 12 bases line up with TRBD1. Germline V gives CDR1 SGHRS, CDR2 YFSETQ. The CDR3 covers 20 residues. The V gene end was trimmed by 0 bases and the J gene end by 10 bases; junction bases not matched to a gene: 20.

The CDR3 sequence is CASSGTRPAHNYGYTF. The CDR3 DNA is TGTGCCAGTAGCGGAACCAGGCCGGCCCATAACTATGGCTACACCTTC. V and J are TRBV19 and TRBJ1-2; D gene unclear. Trimming left V 6 bases short and J 1 base short, with 18 bases between. This CDR3 is built from 16 residues. Germline-derived CDR1 and CDR2 are LNHDA and SQIVND (reference sequence).

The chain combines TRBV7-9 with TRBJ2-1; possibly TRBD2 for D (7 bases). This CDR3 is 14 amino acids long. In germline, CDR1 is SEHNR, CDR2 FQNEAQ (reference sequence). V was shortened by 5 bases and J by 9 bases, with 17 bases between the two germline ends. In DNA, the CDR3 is TGTGCCAGCAGCCCAGGACTAGGGGGGATTGAGCAGTTCTTC. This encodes CASSPGLGGIEQFF.

CDR3 region: CASSATVQETQYF. The CDR3 coding sequence is TGTGCCAGCAGCGCAACCGTCCAGGAGACCCAGTACTTC. The rearrangement uses TRBV3-1 (or the pseudogene TRBV3-2) and TRBJ2-5; D is unresolved. Trimming cost V 5 bases and J 5 bases, with 12 bases left between them. In germline, CDR1 is LGHDT, CDR2 YNNKEL (reference sequence). This CDR3 contains 13 residues.

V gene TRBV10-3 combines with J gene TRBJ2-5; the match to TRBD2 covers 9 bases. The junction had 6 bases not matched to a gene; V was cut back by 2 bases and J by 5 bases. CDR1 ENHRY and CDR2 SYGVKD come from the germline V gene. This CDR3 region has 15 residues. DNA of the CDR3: TGTGCCATCAGTGAGCAACTAGCGGGTAGTGAGACCCAGTACTTC. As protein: CAISEQLAGSETQYF.

DNA for the CDR3: TGTGCCAGCAGTTTCATCAGGGGGACTAGCGGGAGGGCCCGGCTTTCCTACGAGCAGTACTTC. Translation: CASSFIRGTSGRARLSYEQYF. This sequence joins TRBV2 and TRBJ2-7, with 16 bases aligning to TRBD2. The CDR3 extends over 21 amino acids. Germline V lookup: CDR1 SNHLY, CDR2 FYNNEI. Trimming at V came to 5 bases and at J to 1 base, leaving 17 bases not matched to a gene.

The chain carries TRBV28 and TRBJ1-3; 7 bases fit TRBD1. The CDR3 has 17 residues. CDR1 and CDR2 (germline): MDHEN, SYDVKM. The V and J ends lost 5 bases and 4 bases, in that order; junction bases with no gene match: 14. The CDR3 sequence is CASSQPTGRPQGNTIYF. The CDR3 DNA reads TGTGCCAGCAGTCAGCCGACAGGGCGGCCGCAAGGAAACACCATATATTTT.